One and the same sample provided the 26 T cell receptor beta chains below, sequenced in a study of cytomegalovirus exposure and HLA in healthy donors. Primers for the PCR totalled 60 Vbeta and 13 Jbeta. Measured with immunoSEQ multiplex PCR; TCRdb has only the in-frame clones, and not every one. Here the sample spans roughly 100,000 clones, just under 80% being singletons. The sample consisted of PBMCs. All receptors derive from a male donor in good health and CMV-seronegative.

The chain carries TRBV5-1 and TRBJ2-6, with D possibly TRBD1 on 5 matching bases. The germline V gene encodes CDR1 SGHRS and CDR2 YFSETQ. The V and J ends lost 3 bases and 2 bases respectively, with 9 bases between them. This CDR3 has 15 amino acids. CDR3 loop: CASSWAGTGANVLTF. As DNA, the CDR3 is TGCGCCAGCAGCTGGGCAGGGACTGGGGCCAACGTCCTGACTTTC.

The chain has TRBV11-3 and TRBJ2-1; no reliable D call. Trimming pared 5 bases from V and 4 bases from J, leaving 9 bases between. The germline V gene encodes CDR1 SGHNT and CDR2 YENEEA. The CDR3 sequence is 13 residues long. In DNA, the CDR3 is TGTGCCAGCAGCATACTCCGGTACAATGAGCAGTTCTTC. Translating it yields CASSILRYNEQFF.

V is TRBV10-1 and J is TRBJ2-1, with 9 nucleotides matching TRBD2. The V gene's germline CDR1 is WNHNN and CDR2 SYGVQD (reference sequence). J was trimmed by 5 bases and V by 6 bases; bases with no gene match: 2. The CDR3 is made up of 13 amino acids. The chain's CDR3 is CASRSSGNNEQFF. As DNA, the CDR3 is TGCGCCAGCAGGTCTAGCGGGAACAATGAGCAGTTCTTC.

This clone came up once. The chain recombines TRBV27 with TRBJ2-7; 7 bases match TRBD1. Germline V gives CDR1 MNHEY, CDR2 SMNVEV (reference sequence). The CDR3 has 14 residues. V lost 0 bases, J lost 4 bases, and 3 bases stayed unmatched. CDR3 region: CASSLSRDSYEQYF. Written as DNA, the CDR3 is TGTGCCAGCAGTTTATCTCGGGACAGTTACGAGCAGTACTTC.

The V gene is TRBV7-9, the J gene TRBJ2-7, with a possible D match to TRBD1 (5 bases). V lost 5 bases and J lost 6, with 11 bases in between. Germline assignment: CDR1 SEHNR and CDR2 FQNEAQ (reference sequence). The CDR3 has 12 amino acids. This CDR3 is CASSPRVREQYF. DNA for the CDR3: TGTGCCAGCAGCCCCAGGGTTCGCGAGCAGTACTTC.

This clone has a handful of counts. The CDR3 loop is CASSFGNGDEKLFF. CDR3 sequence (DNA): TGCGCCAGCAGCTTCGGGAATGGGGATGAAAAACTGTTTTTT. This chain links TRBV5-1 with TRBJ1-4, with D uncertain. There are 14 residues in the CDR3. Trimming shortened V by 2 bases and J by 6 bases, and 11 bases separated the two germline ends. CDR1 and CDR2 from the germline V gene are SGHRS and YFSETQ.

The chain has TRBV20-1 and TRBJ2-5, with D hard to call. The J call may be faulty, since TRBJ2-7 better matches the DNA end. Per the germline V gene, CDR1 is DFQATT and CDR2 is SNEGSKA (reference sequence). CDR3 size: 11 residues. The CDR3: CSASPIYEQYF. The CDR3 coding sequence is TGCAGTGCTAGCCCCATCTACGAGCAGTACTTC.

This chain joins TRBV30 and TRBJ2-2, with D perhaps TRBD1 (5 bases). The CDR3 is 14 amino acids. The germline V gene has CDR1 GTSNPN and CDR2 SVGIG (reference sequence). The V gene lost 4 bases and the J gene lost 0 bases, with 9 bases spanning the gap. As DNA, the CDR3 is TGTGCCTGGAAGTGGGGCGCGAACACCGGGGAGCTGTTTTTT. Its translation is CAWKWGANTGELFF.

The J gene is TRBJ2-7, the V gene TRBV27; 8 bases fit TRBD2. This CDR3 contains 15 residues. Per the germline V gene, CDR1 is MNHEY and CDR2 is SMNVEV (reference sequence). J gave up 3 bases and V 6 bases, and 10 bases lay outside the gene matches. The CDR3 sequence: CASRPTSGGNYEQYF. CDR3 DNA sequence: TGTGCCAGCAGACCCACTAGCGGAGGGAACTACGAGCAGTACTTC.

CDR3: CASSSTRGLPVNEQFF. The CDR3 coding sequence is TGTGCCAGCAGCTCGACCCGTGGACTGCCAGTCAATGAGCAGTTCTTC. This chain uses TRBV11-2 with TRBJ2-1; D is perhaps TRBD2 (5 bases). V lost 4 bases and J 6 bases, leaving 19 bases between the germline ends. CDR1 SGHAT and CDR2 FQNNGV come from the germline V gene. This CDR3 contains 16 residues.

For the CDR3, the DNA is TGTGCCAGCATCGGGGGAAGCTCTGGAAACACCATATATTTT. As protein: CASIGGSSGNTIYF. The chain links TRBV6-5 to TRBJ1-3; possibly TRBD1 for D (5 bases). Germline assignment: CDR1 MNHEY and CDR2 SVGAGI. The germline V and J ends were trimmed by 7 bases and 0 bases, with 10 bases remaining between them. The CDR3 is made up of 14 amino acids.

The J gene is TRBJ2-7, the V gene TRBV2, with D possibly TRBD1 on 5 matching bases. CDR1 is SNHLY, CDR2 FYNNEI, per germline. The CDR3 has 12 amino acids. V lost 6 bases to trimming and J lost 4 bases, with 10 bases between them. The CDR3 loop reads CASSPKGYEQYF. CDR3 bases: TGTGCCAGCAGCCCCAAGGGGTACGAGCAGTACTTC. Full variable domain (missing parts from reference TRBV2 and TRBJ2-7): EPEVTQTPSHQVTQMGQEVILRCVPISNHLYFYWYRQILGQKVEFLVSFYNNEISEKSEIFDDQFSVERPDGSNFTLKIRSTKLEDSAMYFCASSPKGYEQYFGPGTRLTVT.

Here the CDR3 reads CASSRSPGQGNNEQFF. In nucleotides, the CDR3 is TGTGCCAGCAGTCGTAGTCCGGGACAGGGGAACAATGAGCAGTTCTTC. The gene calls are TRBV7-2 and TRBJ2-1; 10 positions match TRBD1. The CDR3 has 16 amino acids. Germline trimming cut 6 bases from V and 5 bases from J; bases unmatched to any gene: 10. Per the germline V gene, CDR1 is SGHTA and CDR2 is FQGNSA.

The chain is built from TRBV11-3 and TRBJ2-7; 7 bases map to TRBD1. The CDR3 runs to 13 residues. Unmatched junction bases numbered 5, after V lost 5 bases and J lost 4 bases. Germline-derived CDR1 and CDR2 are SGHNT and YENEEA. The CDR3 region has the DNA TGTGCCAGCAGCGCAACACAGGGGTACGAGCAGTACTTC. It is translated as CASSATQGYEQYF.

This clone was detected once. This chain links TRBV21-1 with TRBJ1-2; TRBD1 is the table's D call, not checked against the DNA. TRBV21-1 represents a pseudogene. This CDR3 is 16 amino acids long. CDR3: CASSKILTEAKYGYTF. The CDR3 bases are TGTGCCAGCAGCAAAATCCTTACAGAAGCCAAGTATGGCTACACCTTC.

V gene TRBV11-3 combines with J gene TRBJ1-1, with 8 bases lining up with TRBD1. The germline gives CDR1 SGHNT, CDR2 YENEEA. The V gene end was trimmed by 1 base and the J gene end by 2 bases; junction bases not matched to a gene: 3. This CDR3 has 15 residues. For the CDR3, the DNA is TGTGCCAGCAGCTTAGTGGCAGGGGGCAACACTGAAGCTTTCTTT. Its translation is CASSLVAGGNTEAFF.

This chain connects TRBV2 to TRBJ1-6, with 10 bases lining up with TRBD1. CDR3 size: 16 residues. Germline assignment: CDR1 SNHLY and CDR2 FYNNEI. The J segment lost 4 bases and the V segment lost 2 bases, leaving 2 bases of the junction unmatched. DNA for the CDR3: TGTGCCAGCAGTGAACGGGGACAGGGGTATAATTCACCCCTCCACTTT. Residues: CASSERGQGYNSPLHF.

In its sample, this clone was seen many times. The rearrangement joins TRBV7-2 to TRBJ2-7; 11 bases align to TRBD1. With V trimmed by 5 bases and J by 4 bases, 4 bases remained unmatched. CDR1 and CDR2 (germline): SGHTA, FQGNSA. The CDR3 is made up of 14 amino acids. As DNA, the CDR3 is TGTGCCAGCAGCGGACAGGGGGCTGGTTACGAGCAGTACTTC. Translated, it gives CASSGQGAGYEQYF.

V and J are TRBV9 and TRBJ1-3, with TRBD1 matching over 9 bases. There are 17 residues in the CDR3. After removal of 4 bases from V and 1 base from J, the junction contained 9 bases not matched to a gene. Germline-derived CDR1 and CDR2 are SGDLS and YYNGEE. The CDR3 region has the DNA TGTGCCAGCAGCTCATGGACAGGGGACGCGTCTGGAAACACCATATATTTT. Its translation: CASSSWTGDASGNTIYF.

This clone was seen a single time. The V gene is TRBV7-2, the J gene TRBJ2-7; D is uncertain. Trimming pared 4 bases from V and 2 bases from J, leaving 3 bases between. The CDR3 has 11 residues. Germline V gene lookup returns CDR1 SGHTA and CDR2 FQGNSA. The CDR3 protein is CASSSAYEQYF. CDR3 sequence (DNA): TGTGCCAGCAGCTCCGCCTACGAGCAGTACTTC.

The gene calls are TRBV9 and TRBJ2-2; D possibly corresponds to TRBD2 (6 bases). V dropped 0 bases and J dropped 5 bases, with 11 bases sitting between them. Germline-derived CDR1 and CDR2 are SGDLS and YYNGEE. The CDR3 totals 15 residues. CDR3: CASSVGPGETGELFF. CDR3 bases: TGTGCCAGCAGCGTAGGCCCGGGGGAGACCGGGGAGCTGTTTTTT.

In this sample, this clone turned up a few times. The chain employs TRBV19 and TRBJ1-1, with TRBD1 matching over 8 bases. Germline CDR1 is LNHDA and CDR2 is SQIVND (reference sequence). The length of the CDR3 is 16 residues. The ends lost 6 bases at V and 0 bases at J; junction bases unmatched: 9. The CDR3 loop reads CASRSGTGSVNTEAFF. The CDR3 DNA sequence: TGTGCCAGTAGATCCGGGACAGGCTCTGTGAACACTGAAGCTTTCTTT.

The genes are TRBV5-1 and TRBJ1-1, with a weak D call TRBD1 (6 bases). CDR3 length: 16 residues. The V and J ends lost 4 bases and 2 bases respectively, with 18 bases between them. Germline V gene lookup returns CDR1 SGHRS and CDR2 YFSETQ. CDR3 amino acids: CASSHDPGTTNTEAFF. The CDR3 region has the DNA TGCGCCAGCAGCCATGACCCCGGGACAACTAACACTGAAGCTTTCTTT.

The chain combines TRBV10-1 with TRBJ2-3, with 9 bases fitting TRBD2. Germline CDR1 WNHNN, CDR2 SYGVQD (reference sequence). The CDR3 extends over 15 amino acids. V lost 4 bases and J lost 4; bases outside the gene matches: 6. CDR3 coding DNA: TGCGCCAGCAGTGTTTTCGCGGGAGGGGCAGATACGCAGTATTTT. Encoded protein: CASSVFAGGADTQYF.

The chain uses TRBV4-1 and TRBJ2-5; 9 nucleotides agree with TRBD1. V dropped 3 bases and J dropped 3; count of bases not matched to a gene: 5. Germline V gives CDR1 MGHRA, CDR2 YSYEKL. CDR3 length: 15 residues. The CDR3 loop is CASSHLTGGEETQYF. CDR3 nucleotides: TGCGCCAGCAGCCATTTGACAGGGGGAGAAGAGACCCAGTACTTC.

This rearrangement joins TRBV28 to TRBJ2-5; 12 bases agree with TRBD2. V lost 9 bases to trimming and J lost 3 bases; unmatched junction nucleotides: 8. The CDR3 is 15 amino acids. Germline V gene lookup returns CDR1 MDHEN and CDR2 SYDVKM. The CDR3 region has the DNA TGTGCCAGAGGCACTAGCGGGGGGATTAAAGAGACCCAGTACTTC. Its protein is CARGTSGGIKETQYF.